This T cell receptor beta chain was sequenced in a study of early T cells in non-severe SARS-CoV-2 infection. In the study overall: From unsorted whole blood, bulk RNA was sequenced, and the chains remained unpaired.

This CDR3 contains 14 residues. The germline CDR1 and CDR2 sequences are SGHRS and YFSETQ. V lost 5 bases to trimming and J lost 7 bases, with 18 bases between them. This clonotype was seen only a few times. Its cognate antigen is unknown. Unique molecular identifiers were affixed to single, distinct cDNA molecules. TCRdb re-called the 5' RACE reads with MiXCR, one entry per CDR3 protein. The sample includes approximately 80,000 distinct CDR3 sequences, about 11% of them seen just once. Study-level findings and limits: VDJdb matching skewed toward anti-spike CD8 responses, missing private and CD4 specificities.

The TCR comes from an adult who was a healthcare worker with PCR-confirmed SARS-CoV-2 infection or an uninfected control (not recorded which). The V call is TRBV5-1, the J call TRBJ1-1, with TRBD1 as a possible D gene (5 bases). The sequences come from whole blood, collected at baseline. The CDR3 spells CASSRGTRQFEAFF. The CDR3 DNA follows: TGCGCCAGCAGTCGGGGAACCAGACAGTTTGAAGCTTTCTTT.